The entry below describes one TCR beta chain. Its specificity is not known. TCRdb called the 5' RACE reads again in MiXCR, with one record for every CDR3 protein. In the table there are roughly 700,000 distinct CDR3 sequences, around 20% of which are singletons. The data were obtained in a study of CD8 T cells in ankylosing spondylitis. Study results and caveats: Past studies reported some motif variants in reactive arthritis synovial fluid and blood. Researchers report that disease-linked clones proved CD8+ and relatively rare in peripheral blood. A TCR beta motif of several highly homologous variants seemed to mark ankylosing spondylitis blood.

Trimming took 3 bases from V and 1 from J, leaving 10 bases between them. This CDR3 has 15 amino acids. Germline CDR1 reads SGHRS; CDR2 reads YFSETQ. The specimen was blood, either unsorted or a sorted T cell fraction (not recorded which). V gene TRBV5-1 combines with J gene TRBJ2-2, with a tentative D call TRBD2 (6 bases). This receptor was taken from a male donor with ankylosing spondylitis. The CDR3 DNA reads TGCGCCAGCAGCTATGGACTAAAGAACACCGGGGAGCTGTTTTTT. This sequence encodes CASSYGLKNTGELFF.